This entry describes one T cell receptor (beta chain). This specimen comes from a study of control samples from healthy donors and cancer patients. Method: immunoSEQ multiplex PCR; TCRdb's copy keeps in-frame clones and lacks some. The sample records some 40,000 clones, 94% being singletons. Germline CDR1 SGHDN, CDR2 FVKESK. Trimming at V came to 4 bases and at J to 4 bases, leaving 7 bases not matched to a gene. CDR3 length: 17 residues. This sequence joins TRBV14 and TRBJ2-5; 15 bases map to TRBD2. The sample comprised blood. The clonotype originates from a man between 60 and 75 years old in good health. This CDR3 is CASSLGTSGRMSETQYF. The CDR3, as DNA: TGTGCCAGCAGCCTTGGGACTAGCGGGAGGATGTCAGAGACCCAGTACTTC.